The clone carrying this T cell receptor (beta chain) was counted at least ten times. TCRdb reprocessed the multiplex PCR reads via MiXCR and lists one record per CDR3 protein. The table records some 130,000 distinct CDR3 sequences, about a fifth of them present only once. This entry comes from a study of breast tumors, draining lymph nodes, adjacent tissues. The lymph nodes were axillary draining lymph nodes from breast cancer patients. The CDR3 totals 15 residues. Germline assignment: CDR1 DFQATT and CDR2 SNEGSKA (reference sequence). The V segment lost 3 bases and the J segment 6 bases; nucleotides outside the gene matches: 4.

V usage is TRBV20-1 and J usage is TRBJ2-3, with 15 bases aligning to TRBD2. This sequence originates from a female donor with breast cancer. Some clones in this sample may be carry-over from other donors' samples. The sequenced sample consisted of axillary lymph node tissue. The CDR3 sequence is CSARGLAGGDDTQYF. CDR3 nucleotides: TGCAGTGCTAGGGGACTAGCGGGAGGAGATGATACGCAGTATTTT.